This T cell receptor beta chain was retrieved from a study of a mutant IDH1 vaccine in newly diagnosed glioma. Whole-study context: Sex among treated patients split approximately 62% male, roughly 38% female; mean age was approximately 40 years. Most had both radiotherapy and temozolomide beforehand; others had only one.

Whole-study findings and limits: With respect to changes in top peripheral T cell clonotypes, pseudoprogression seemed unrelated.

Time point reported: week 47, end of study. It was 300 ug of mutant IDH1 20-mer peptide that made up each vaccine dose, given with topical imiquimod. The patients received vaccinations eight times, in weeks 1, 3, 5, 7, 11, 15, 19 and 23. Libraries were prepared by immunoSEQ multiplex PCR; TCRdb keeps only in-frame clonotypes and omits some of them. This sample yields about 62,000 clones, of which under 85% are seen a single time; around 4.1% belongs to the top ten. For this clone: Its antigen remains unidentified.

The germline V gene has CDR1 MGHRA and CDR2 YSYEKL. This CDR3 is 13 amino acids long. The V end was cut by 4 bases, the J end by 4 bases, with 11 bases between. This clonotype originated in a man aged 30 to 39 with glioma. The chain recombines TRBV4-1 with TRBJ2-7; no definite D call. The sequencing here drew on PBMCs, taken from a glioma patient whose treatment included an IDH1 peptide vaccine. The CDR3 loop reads CASSLDTFYEQYF. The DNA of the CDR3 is TGCGCCAGCAGCCTAGACACTTTTTACGAGCAGTACTTC.